The source of this T cell receptor beta chain is a study of blood T cell repertoires in COVID-19. Across the study: Some COVID-19 samples were acute and others convalescent; all came from the United States, Italy and Spain. From T cells, B-cell-depleted T cells, or PBMCs came the material, which was cDNA or gDNA.

Under the authors' procedure: The assay estimated nucleated cells by amplifying reference gene primers. Some clones are missing from TCRdb's copy, which holds only in-frame ones; the method was immunoSEQ multiplex PCR. V and J calls and clone size are given by that table; D and trimming were obtained from the DNA. Here the sample spans about 270,000 clones, approximately 85% being singletons. Trimming took 6 bases from V and 2 from J, leaving 12 bases between them. The CDR3 covers 14 residues. Germline V gives CDR1 SNHLY, CDR2 FYNNEI. The clonotype originates from a human donor in a cohort sampled during active COVID-19. The sample consisted of peripheral blood. This rearrangement joins TRBV2 to TRBJ2-3; the D gene is possibly TRBD2 (6 bases). CDR3 amino acids: CASRGGIFTDTQYF. The CDR3, as DNA: TGTGCCAGCAGGGGGGGAATTTTCACAGATACGCAGTATTTT. Filled out from reference TRBV2 and TRBJ2-3, the complete variable domain reads EPEVTQTPSHQVTQMGQEVILRCVPISNHLYFYWYRQILGQKVEFLVSFYNNEISEKSEIFDDQFSVERPDGSNFTLKIRSTKLEDSAMYFCASRGGIFTDTQYFGPGTRLTVL.